The present T cell receptor beta chain was sequenced within a study of response to subunit inactivated influenza vaccine. TCRdb redid the calling of the RT-PCR reads with MiXCR, one entry per CDR3 protein. The sample lists about 170,000 distinct CDR3 sequences; about 12% were seen once. Overall study results and limits: Authors suggested each seasonal flu vaccination may recruit only limited numbers of new T cells.

This clonotype was seen at least ten times. Its antigen is not known. Germline CDR1 and CDR2: SGHRS and YFSETQ. Trimming pared 1 base from V and 0 bases from J, leaving 12 bases between. The length of the CDR3 is 16 residues. These sequences were also reported in another study, on T cells expressing NK-cell markers. Per that study: It was by 5'RACE template switching with UMIs that TCR beta cDNA was made.

This specimen consisted of CD8+ T cells sorted from PBMCs, obtained about 13 days after vaccination. The chain uses TRBV5-1 and TRBJ2-3; maybe TRBD2 (5 bases). The clonotype comes from a man aged 45-65 years who received an inactivated influenza vaccine. CDR3 bases: TGCGCCAGCAGCTTGTCGCTAGCCGTTAGCACAGATACGCAGTATTTT. It specifies CASSLSLAVSTDTQYF. The whole variable domain, remainder taken from reference TRBV5-1 and TRBJ2-3, is KAGVTQTPRYLIKTRGQQVTLSCSPISGHRSVSWYQQTPGQGLQFLFEYFSETQRNKGNFPGRFSGRQFSNSRSEMNVSTLELGDSALYLCASSLSLAVSTDTQYFGPGTRLTVL.